These 9 T cell receptor beta chains came from one sample sequenced in a study of shared clonotypes between healthy human individuals. The assay was immunoSEQ multiplex PCR, and TCRdb's table has in-frame clones only and misses some. The profile covers about 770,000 clones, with 55% to 75% appearing a single time and around 1.7% taken by the ten largest. Sequenced sample: memory CD4+ T cells sorted from blood. Regarding subset: CD45RA-negative fraction. The receptors stem from a woman aged 25 to 45 in good health.

This clone occurred a few times. The chain employs TRBV19 and TRBJ2-2, with 12 bases identical to TRBD2. V shed 2 bases and J 1 base; nucleotides not matched to a gene: 5. Germline CDR1 and CDR2: LNHDA and SQIVND (reference sequence). CDR3 length: 18 amino acids. The DNA of the CDR3 is TGTGCCAGTAGTATACATCTAGCGGGAGGGGTGAACACCGGGGAGCTGTTTTTT. It encodes CASSIHLAGGVNTGELFF. Full variable domain (outside the CDR3, taken from reference TRBV19 and TRBJ2-2): DGGITQSPKYLFRKEGQNVTLSCEQNLNHDAMYWYRQDPGQGLRLIYYSQIVNDFQKGDIAEGYSVSREKKESFPLTVTSAQKNPTAFYLCASSIHLAGGVNTGELFFGEGSRLTVL.

This chain uses TRBV28 with TRBJ1-4; D perhaps matches TRBD1 (5 bases). Germline CDR1 and CDR2: MDHEN and SYDVKM. Trimming took 5 bases from V and 8 from J, leaving 21 bases between them. This CDR3 is 16 amino acids long. The CDR3 is CASSPPAIYRLEKLFF. The CDR3 DNA is TGTGCCAGCAGTCCACCCGCCATTTACAGGTTAGAAAAACTGTTTTTT.

This clone was seen repeatedly, ten times or more. The chain is built from TRBV2 and TRBJ2-2; the D is unclear. CDR3 length: 12 amino acids. Per germline, CDR1 SNHLY and CDR2 FYNNEI. The germline V and J ends were trimmed by 8 bases and 6 bases, with 10 bases remaining between them. Here the CDR3 DNA reads TGTGCCAGCGGACCGACTGCCGGGGAGCTGTTTTTT. Translating it yields CASGPTAGELFF.

Many counts were recorded for this clone. The CDR3 sequence: CASSEGQKPQHF. The CDR3 bases are TGTGCCAGCAGTGAAGGACAGAAGCCCCAGCATTTT. This rearrangement joins TRBV25-1 to TRBJ1-5; D might be TRBD1 (6 bases). V shed 2 bases and J shed 8 bases, with 7 bases lying between them. There are 12 residues in the CDR3. From germline, CDR1 is MGHDK and CDR2 SYGVNS.

The CDR3 sequence is CASSLGRTLGIDTQYF. The CDR3 DNA follows: TGTGCCAGCAGTTTGGGGCGGACCTTAGGTATAGATACGCAGTATTTT. The chain uses TRBV2 and TRBJ2-3; tentative D call: TRBD1 (5 bases). Germline CDR1 and CDR2: SNHLY and FYNNEI. The V and J ends lost 5 bases and 5 bases respectively, with 20 bases between them. The CDR3 sequence is 16 residues long.

As regards this clone: Being one base from a much bigger clone, this may be a read error. This chain's CDR3 is CASSHDSSGANVLTF. CDR3 coding DNA: TGTGCCAGCAGTCATGACAGCTCTGGGGCCAACGTCCTGACTTTC. The V gene is TRBV25-1, the J gene TRBJ2-6, with a weak D call TRBD1 (5 bases). The CDR3 runs to 15 residues. The V end was cut by 5 bases, the J end by 0 bases, with 8 bases between. Germline loops: CDR1 MGHDK, CDR2 SYGVNS.

This chain uses TRBV5-1 with TRBJ2-6; TRBD1 is a possible D gene (6 bases). This CDR3 contains 15 residues. Per germline, CDR1 SGHRS and CDR2 YFSETQ. Deletions cut 2 bases from V and 3 bases from J, with 9 bases between. The CDR3 loop is CASSFGGLGANVLTF. CDR3 nucleotide sequence: TGCGCCAGCAGCTTTGGGGGCCTTGGGGCCAACGTCCTGACTTTC.

A note on this clone: Additional DNA sequences in this sample encode the identical CDR3. V gene TRBV5-6 combines with J gene TRBJ1-2; D gene unclear. Germline loops: CDR1 SGHDT, CDR2 YYEEEE. The CDR3 has 12 amino acids. Deletions cut 0 bases from V and 4 bases from J, with 4 bases between. This CDR3 is CASSLAGYGYTF. As DNA, the CDR3 is TGTGCCAGCAGCTTGGCCGGCTATGGCTACACCTTC.

The J gene is TRBJ2-5, the V gene TRBV5-1; D is perhaps TRBD1 (6 bases). Trimming took off 4 bases at V and 5 bases at J, with 15 bases between the two ends. This CDR3 has 14 residues. The germline V gene has CDR1 SGHRS and CDR2 YFSETQ. CDR3 nucleotides: TGCGCCAGCAGCGGGGCAGGGGCAGGGGAGACCCAGTACTTC. Residues: CASSGAGAGETQYF.